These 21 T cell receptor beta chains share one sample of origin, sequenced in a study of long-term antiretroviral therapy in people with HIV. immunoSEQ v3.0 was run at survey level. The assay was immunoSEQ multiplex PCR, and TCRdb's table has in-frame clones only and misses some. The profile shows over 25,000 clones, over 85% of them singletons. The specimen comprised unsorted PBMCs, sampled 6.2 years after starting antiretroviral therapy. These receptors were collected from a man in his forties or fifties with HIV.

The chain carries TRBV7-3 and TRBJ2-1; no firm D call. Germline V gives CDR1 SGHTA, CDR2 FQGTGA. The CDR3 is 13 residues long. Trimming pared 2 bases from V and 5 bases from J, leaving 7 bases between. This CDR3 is CASSLWSNNEQFF. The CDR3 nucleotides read TGTGCCAGCAGCTTATGGTCCAACAATGAGCAGTTCTTC.

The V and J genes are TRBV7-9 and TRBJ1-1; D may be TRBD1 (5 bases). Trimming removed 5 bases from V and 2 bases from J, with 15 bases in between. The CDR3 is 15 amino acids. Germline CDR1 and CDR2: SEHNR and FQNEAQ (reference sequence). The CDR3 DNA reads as TGTGCCAGCAGCCCCCGGGACCTAAGCAACACTGAAGCTTTCTTT. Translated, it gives CASSPRDLSNTEAFF.

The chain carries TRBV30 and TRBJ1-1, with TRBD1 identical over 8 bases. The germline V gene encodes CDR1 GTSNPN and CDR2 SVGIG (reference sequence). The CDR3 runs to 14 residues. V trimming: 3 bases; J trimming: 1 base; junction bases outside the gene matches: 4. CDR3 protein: CAWSTGTGNTEAFF. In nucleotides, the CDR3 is TGTGCCTGGAGCACCGGGACAGGGAACACTGAAGCTTTCTTT.

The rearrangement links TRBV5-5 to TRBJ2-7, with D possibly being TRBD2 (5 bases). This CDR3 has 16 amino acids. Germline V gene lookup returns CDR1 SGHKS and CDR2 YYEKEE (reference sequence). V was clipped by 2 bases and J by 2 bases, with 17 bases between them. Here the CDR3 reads CASSFRDPKAPYEQYF. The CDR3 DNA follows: TGTGCCAGCAGCTTCCGGGATCCGAAGGCGCCCTACGAGCAGTACTTC. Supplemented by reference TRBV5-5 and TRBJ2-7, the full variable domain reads DAGVTQSPTHLIKTRGQQVTLRCSPISGHKSVSWYQQVLGQGPQFIFQYYEKEERGRGNFPDRFSARQFPNYSSELNVNALLLGDSALYLCASSFRDPKAPYEQYFGPGTRLTVT.

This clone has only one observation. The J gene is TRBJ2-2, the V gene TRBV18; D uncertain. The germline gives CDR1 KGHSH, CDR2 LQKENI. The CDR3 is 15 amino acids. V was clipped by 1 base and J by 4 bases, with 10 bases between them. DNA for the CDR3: TGTGCCAGCTCACCACGAAGCAGCGTCACCGGGGAGCTGTTTTTT. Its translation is CASSPRSSVTGELFF.

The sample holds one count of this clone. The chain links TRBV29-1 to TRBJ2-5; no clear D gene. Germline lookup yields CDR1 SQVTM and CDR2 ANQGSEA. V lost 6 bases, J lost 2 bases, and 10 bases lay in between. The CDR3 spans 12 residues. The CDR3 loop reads CSVTSWQETQYF. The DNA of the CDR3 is TGCAGCGTCACGAGTTGGCAAGAGACCCAGTACTTC.

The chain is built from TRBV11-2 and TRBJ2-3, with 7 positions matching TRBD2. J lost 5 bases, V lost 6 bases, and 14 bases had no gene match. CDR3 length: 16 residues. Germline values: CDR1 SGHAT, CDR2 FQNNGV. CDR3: CASSGVGGGPGDTQYF. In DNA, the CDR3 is TGTGCCAGCAGTGGTGTTGGGGGAGGGCCGGGAGATACGCAGTATTTT.

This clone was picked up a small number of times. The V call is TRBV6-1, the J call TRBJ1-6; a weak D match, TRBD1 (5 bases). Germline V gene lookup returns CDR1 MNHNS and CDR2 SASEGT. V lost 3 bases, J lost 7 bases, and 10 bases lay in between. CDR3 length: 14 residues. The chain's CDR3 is CASSEGTENSPLHF. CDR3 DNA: TGTGCCAGCAGTGAGGGGACGGAAAATTCACCCCTCCACTTT.

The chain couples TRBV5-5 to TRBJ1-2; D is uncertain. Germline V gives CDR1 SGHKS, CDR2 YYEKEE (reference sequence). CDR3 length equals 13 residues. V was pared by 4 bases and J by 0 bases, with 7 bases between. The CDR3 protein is CASSAPSNYGYTF. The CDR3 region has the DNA TGTGCCAGCAGCGCCCCTTCTAACTATGGCTACACCTTC. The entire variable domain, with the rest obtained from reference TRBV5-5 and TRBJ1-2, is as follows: DAGVTQSPTHLIKTRGQQVTLRCSPISGHKSVSWYQQVLGQGPQFIFQYYEKEERGRGNFPDRFSARQFPNYSSELNVNALLLGDSALYLCASSAPSNYGYTFGSGTRLTVV.

The CDR3 sequence is CASRWIEDTEAFF. The CDR3 region has the DNA TGTGCCAGCAGATGGATTGAAGACACTGAAGCTTTCTTT. J is TRBJ1-1 and V is TRBV2; no reliable D call. Looked up from germline, CDR1 is SNHLY and CDR2 is FYNNEI. The CDR3 sequence is 13 residues long. Trimming took off 6 bases at V and 3 bases at J, with 11 bases between the two ends.

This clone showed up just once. The CDR3 region is CAIRKGQYQETQYF. In DNA form, the CDR3 reads TGTGCCATCAGAAAGGGACAGTATCAAGAGACCCAGTACTTC. The J gene is TRBJ2-5, the V gene TRBV10-3; 7 bases agree with TRBD1. CDR1 is ENHRY, CDR2 SYGVKD, per germline. V shed 6 bases, J shed 2 bases, and the junction held 6 bases outside the gene matches. The CDR3 sequence is 14 residues long.

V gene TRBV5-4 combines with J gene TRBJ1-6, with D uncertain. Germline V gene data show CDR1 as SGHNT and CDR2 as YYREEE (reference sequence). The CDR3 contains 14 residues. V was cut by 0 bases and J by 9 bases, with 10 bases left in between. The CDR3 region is CASSLAGSGSPLHF. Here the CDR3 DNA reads TGTGCCAGCAGCTTGGCGGGCTCAGGTTCACCCCTCCACTTT.

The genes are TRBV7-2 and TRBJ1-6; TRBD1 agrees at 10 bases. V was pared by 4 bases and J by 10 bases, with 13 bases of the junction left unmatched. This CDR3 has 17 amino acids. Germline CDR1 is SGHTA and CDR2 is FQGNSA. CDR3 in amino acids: CASSSDRGDPKGSPLHF. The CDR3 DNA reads TGTGCCAGCAGCTCGGACAGGGGGGACCCTAAAGGGTCACCCCTCCACTTT.

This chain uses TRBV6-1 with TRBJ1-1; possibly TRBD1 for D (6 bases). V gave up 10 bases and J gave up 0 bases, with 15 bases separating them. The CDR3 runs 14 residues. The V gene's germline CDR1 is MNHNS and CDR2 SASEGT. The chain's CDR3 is CATTRTAMNTEAFF. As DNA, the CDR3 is TGTGCCACCACGCGGACAGCAATGAACACTGAAGCTTTCTTT.

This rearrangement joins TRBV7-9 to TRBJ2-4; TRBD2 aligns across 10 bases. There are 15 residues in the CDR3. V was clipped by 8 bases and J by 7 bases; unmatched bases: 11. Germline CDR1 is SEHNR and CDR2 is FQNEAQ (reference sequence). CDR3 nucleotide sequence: TGTGCCAGCTCGGCGTTAGCGGGGGGCGGGAACATTCAGTACTTC. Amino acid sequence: CASSALAGGGNIQYF.

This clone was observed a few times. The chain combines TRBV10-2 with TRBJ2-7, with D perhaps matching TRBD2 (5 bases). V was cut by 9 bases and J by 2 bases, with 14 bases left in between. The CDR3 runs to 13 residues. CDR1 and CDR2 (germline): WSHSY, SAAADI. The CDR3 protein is CARSTGITYEQYF. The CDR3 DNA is TGCGCCAGGTCGACGGGGATTACCTACGAGCAGTACTTC.

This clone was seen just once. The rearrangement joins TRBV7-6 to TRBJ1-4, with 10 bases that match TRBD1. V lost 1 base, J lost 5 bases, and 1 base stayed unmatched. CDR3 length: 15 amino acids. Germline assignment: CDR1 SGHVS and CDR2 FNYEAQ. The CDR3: CASSLGGQGNEKLFF. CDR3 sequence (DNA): TGTGCCAGCAGCTTAGGGGGACAGGGGAATGAAAAACTGTTTTTT.

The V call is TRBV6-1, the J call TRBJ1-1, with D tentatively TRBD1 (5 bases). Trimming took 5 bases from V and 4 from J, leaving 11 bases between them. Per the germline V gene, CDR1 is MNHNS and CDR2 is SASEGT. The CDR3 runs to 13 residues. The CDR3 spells CASSPQAPTEAFF. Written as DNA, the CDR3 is TGTGCCAGCAGTCCACAGGCCCCCACTGAAGCTTTCTTT.

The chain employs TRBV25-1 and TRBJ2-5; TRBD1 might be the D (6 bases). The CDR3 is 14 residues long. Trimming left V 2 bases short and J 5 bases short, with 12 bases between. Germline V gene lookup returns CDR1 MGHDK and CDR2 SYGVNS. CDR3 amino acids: CASSEHLRGETQYF. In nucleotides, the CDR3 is TGTGCCAGCAGTGAACACCTCAGGGGCGAGACCCAGTACTTC. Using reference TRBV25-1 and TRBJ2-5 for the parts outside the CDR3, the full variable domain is EADIYQTPRYLVIGTGKKITLECSQTMGHDKMYWYQQDPGMELHLIHYSYGVNSTEKGDLSSESTVSRIRTEHFPLTLESARPSHTSQYLCASSEHLRGETQYFGPGTRLLVL.

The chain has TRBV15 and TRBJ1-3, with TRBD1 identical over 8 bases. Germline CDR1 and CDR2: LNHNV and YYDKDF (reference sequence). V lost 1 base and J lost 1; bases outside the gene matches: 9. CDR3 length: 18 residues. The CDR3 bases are TGTGCCACCAGCAGAGCCCTCCCGGACAGGGCATCTGGAAACACCATATATTTT. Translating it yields CATSRALPDRASGNTIYF.

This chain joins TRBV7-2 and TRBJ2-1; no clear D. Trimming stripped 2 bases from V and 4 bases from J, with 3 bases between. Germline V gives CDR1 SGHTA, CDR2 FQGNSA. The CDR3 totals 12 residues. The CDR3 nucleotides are TGTGCCAGCAGCTTAATGTACAATGAGCAGTTCTTC. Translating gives CASSLMYNEQFF.